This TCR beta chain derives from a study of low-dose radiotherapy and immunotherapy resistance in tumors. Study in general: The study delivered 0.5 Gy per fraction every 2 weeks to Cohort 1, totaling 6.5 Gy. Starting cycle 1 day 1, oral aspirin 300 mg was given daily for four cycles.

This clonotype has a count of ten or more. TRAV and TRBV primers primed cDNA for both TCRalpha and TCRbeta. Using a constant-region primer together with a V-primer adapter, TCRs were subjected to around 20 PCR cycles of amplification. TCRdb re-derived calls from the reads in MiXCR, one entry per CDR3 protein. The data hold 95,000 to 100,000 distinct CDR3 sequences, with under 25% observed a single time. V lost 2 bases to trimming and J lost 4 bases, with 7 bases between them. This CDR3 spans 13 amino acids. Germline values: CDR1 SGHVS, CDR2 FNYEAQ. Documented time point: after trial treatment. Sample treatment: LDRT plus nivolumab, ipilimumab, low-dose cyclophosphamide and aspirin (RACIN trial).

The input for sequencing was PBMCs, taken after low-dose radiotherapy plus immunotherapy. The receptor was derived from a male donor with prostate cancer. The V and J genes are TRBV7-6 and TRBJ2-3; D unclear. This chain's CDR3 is CASSLNRPDTQYF. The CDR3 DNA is TGTGCCAGCAGCTTAAACCGTCCAGATACGCAGTATTTT. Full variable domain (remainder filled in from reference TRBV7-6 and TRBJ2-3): GAGVSQSPRYKVTKRGQDVALRCDPISGHVSLYWYRQALGQGPEFLTYFNYEAQQDKSGLPNDRFSAERPEGSISTLTIQRTEQRDSAMYRCASSLNRPDTQYFGPGTRLTVL.